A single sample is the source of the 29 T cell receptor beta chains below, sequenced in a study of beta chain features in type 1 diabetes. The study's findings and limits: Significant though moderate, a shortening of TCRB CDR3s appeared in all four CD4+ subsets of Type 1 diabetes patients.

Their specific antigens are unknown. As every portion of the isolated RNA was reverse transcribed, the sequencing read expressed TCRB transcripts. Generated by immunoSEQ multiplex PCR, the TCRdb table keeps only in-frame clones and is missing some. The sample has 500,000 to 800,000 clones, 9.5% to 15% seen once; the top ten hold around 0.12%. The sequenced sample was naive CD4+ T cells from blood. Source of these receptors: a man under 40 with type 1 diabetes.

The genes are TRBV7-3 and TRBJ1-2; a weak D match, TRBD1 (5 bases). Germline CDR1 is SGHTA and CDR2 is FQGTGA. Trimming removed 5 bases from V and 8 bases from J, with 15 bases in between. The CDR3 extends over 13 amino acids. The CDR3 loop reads CASSPGTPWGYTF. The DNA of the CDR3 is TGTGCCAGCAGCCCCGGGACTCCCTGGGGCTACACCTTC.

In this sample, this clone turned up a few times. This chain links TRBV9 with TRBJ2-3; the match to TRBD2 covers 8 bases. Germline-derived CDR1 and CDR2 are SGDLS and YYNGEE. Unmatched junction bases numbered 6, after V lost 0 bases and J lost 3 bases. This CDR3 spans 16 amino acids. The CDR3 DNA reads TGTGCCAGCAGCGTAGCGGGGGGGCAGAGAACAGATACGCAGTATTTT. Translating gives CASSVAGGQRTDTQYF.

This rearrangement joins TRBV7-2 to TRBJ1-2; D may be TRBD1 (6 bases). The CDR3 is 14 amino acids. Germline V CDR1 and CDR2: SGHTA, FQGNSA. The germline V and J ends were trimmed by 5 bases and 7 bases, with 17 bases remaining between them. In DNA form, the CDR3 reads TGTGCCAGCAGCATTACAGGGTCATCTTCTGGCTACACCTTC. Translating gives CASSITGSSSGYTF.

DNA for the CDR3: TGTGCCAGCAGACCGACAGGGGAGCTAGCCAAAAACATTCAGTACTTC. Its protein is CASRPTGELAKNIQYF. The chain couples TRBV2 to TRBJ2-4; 8 bases are a match to TRBD1. Germline-derived CDR1 and CDR2 are SNHLY and FYNNEI. V lost 6 bases to trimming and J lost 0 bases; unmatched junction nucleotides: 7. The CDR3 has 16 residues.

CDR3 loop: CASSLARGSEGELFF. CDR3 nucleotide sequence: TGTGCCAGCAGCTTGGCACGAGGGTCTGAAGGGGAGCTGTTTTTT. The chain links TRBV5-4 to TRBJ2-2, with D perhaps TRBD2 (5 bases). From germline, CDR1 is SGHNT and CDR2 YYREEE (reference sequence). V lost 0 bases and J lost 8, with 14 bases in between. This CDR3 comprises 15 residues.

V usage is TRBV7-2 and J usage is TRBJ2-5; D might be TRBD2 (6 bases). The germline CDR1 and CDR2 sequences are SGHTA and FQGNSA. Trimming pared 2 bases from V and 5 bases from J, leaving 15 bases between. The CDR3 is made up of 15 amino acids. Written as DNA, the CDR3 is TGTGCCAGCAGCTTATGGACTAACCCCTGGGAGACCCAGTACTTC. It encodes CASSLWTNPWETQYF.

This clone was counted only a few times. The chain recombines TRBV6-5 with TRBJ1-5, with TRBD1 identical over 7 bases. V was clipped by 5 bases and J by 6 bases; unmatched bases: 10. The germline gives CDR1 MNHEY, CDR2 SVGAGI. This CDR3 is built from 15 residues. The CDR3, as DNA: TGTGCCAGCAGTGCCCTAAACAGGGGTGGTCAGCCCCAGCATTTT. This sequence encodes CASSALNRGGQPQHF.

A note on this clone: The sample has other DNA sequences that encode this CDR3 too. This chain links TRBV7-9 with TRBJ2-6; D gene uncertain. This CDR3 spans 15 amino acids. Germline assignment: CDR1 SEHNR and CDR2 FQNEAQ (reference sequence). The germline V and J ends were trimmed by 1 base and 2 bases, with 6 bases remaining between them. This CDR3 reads CASSLEAAGANVLTF. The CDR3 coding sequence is TGTGCCAGCAGCTTAGAGGCAGCTGGGGCCAACGTCCTGACTTTC. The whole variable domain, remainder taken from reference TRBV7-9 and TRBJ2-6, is DTGVSQNPRHKITKRGQNVTFRCDPISEHNRLYWYRQTLGQGPEFLTYFQNEAQLEKSRLLSDRFSAERPKGSFSTLEIQRTEQGDSAMYLCASSLEAAGANVLTFGAGSRLTVL.

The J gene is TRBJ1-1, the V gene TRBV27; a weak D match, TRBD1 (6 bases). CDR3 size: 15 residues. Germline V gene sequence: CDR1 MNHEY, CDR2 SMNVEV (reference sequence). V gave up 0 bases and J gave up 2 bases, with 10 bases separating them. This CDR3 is CASSLSGADNTEAFF. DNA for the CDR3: TGTGCCAGCAGTTTATCGGGGGCAGATAACACTGAAGCTTTCTTT.

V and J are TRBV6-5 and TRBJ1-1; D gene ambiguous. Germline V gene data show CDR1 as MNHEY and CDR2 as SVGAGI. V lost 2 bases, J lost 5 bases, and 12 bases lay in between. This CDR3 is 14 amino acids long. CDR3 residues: CASSYTSLGTEAFF. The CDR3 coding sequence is TGTGCCAGCAGTTACACTTCTCTTGGAACTGAAGCTTTCTTT.

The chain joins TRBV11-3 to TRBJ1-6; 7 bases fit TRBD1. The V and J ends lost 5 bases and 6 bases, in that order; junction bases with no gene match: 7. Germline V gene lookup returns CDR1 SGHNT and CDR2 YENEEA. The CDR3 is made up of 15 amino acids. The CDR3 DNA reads TGTGCCAGCAGCCTTGACAGGGTCTTTAATTCACCCCTCCACTTT. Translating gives CASSLDRVFNSPLHF.

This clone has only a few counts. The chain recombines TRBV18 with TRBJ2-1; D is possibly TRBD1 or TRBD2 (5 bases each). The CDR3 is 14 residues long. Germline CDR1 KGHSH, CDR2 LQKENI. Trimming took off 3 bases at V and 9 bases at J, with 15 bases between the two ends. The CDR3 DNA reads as TGTGCCAGCTCACCCCCCGGGCAGGGACCTGAGCAGTTCTTC. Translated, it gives CASSPPGQGPEQFF.

The DNA for the CDR3 is TGTGCCAGCAGTTTACAGGGGGATTTCGACGAGCAGTACTTC. It is translated as CASSLQGDFDEQYF. The chain uses TRBV6-5 and TRBJ2-7; 8 positions agree with TRBD1. The CDR3 has 14 residues. Germline loops: CDR1 MNHEY, CDR2 SVGAGI. The V gene end was trimmed by 4 bases and the J gene end by 5 bases; junction bases not matched to a gene: 7.

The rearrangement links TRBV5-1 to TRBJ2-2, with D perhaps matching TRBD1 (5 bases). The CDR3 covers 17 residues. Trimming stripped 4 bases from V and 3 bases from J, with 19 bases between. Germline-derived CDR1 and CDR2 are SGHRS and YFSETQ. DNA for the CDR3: TGCGCCAGCAGCGACCCTCAGGGTGAGGCGGACACCGGGGAGCTGTTTTTT. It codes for CASSDPQGEADTGELFF.

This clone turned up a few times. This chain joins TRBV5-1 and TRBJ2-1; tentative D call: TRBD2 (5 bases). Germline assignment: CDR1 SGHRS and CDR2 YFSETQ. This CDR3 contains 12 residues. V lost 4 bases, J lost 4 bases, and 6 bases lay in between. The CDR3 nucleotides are TGCGCCAGCAGCGGGAGATACAATGAGCAGTTCTTC. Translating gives CASSGRYNEQFF.

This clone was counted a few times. The CDR3 nucleotides are TGTGCCAGCAGTTACTCTGGGACAGATAATCAGCCCCAGCATTTT. Its translation: CASSYSGTDNQPQHF. The J gene is TRBJ1-5, the V gene TRBV6-5; 7 bases agree with TRBD1. CDR1 and CDR2 from the germline V gene are MNHEY and SVGAGI. V shed 0 bases and J 4 bases; nucleotides not matched to a gene: 3. The CDR3 consists of 15 residues.

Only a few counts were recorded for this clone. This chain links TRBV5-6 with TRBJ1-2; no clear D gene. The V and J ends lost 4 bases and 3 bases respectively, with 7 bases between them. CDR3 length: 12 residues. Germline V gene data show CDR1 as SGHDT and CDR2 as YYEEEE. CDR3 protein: CASSRNDYGYTF. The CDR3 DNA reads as TGTGCCAGCAGCAGGAACGACTATGGCTACACCTTC.

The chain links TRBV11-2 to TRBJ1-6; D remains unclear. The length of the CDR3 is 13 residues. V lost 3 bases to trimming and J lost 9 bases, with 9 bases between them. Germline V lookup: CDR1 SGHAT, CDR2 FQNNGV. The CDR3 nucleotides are TGTGCCAGCAGCTTTGTAATTGCTTCACCCCTCCACTTT. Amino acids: CASSFVIASPLHF.

CDR3 sequence (DNA): TGTGCCTGGAGTGTCGCCCCCCGGAATCAGCCCCAGCATTTT. Residues: CAWSVAPRNQPQHF. The chain joins TRBV30 to TRBJ1-5, with unresolved D. V was cut by 0 bases and J by 4 bases, with 10 bases left in between. Germline assignment: CDR1 GTSNPN and CDR2 SVGIG (reference sequence). The CDR3 spans 14 residues. Full variable domain (rest looked up from reference TRBV30 and TRBJ1-5): SQTIHQWPATLVQPVGSPLSLECTVEGTSNPNLYWYRQAAGRGLQLLFYSVGIGQISSEVPQNLSASRPQDRQFILSSKKLLLSDSGFYLCAWSVAPRNQPQHFGDGTRLSIL.

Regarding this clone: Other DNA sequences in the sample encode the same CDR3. CDR3 sequence reads: CSASDSYEQYF. For the CDR3, the DNA is TGCAGTGCTAGTGACTCCTACGAGCAGTACTTC. V gene TRBV20-1 combines with J gene TRBJ2-7; D ambiguous. V lost 3 bases to trimming and J lost 0 bases, with 3 bases between them. Germline V gene lookup returns CDR1 DFQATT and CDR2 SNEGSKA (reference sequence). The length of the CDR3 is 11 residues.

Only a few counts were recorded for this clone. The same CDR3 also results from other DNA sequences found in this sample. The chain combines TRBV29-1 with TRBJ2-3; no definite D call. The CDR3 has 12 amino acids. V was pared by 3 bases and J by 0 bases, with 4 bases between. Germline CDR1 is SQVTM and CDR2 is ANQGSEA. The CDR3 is CSVDPSTDTQYF. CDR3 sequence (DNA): TGCAGCGTTGACCCCAGCACAGATACGCAGTATTTT.

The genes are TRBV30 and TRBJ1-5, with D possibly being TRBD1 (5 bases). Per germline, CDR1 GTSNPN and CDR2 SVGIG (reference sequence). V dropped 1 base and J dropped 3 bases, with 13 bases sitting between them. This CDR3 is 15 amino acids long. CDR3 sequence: CAWSDLGTTNQPQHF. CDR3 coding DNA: TGTGCCTGGAGTGACCTAGGGACTACCAATCAGCCCCAGCATTTT. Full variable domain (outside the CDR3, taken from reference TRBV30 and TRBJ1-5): SQTIHQWPATLVQPVGSPLSLECTVEGTSNPNLYWYRQAAGRGLQLLFYSVGIGQISSEVPQNLSASRPQDRQFILSSKKLLLSDSGFYLCAWSDLGTTNQPQHFGDGTRLSIL.

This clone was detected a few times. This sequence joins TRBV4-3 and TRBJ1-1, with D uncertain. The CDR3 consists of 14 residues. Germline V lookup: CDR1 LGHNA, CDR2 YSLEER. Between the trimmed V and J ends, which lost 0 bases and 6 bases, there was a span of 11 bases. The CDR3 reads CASSQEGRTAEAFF. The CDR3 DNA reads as TGCGCCAGCAGCCAAGAAGGGAGGACGGCTGAAGCTTTCTTT.

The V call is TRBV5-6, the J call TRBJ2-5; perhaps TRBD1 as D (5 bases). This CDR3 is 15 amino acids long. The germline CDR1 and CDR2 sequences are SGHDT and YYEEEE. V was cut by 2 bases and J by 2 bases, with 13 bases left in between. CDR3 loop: CASSFLQVGQETQYF. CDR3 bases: TGTGCCAGCAGCTTTTTACAGGTCGGACAAGAGACCCAGTACTTC.

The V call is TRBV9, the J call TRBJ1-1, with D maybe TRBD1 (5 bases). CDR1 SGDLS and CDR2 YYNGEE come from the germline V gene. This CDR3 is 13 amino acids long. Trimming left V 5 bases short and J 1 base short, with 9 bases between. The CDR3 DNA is TGTGCCAGCAGTCGACAGACGAACACTGAAGCTTTCTTT. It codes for CASSRQTNTEAFF.

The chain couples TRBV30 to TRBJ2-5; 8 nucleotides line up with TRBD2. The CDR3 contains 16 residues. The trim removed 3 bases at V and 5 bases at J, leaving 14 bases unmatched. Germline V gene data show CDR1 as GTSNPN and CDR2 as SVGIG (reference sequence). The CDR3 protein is CAWRGTGTSGRETQYF. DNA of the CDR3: TGTGCCTGGAGGGGAACCGGGACTAGTGGAAGGGAGACCCAGTACTTC. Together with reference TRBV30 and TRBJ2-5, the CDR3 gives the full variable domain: SQTIHQWPATLVQPVGSPLSLECTVEGTSNPNLYWYRQAAGRGLQLLFYSVGIGQISSEVPQNLSASRPQDRQFILSSKKLLLSDSGFYLCAWRGTGTSGRETQYFGPGTRLLVL.

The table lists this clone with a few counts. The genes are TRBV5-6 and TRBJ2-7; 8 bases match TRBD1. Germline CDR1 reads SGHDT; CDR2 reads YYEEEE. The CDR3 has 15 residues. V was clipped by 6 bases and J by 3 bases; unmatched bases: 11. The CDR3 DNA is TGTGCCAGCACCGCCCGGGACAGGTTTCACTACGAGCAGTACTTC. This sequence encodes CASTARDRFHYEQYF.

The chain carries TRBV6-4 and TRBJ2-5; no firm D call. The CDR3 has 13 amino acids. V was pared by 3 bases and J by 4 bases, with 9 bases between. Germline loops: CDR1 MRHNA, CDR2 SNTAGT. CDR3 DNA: TGTGCCAGCAGTGAGGAATGGGGAGAGACCCAGTACTTC. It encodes CASSEEWGETQYF.

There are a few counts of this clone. CDR3 loop: CASSQRGGGDTQYF. For the CDR3, the DNA is TGCGCCAGCAGCCAACGGGGTGGGGGAGATACGCAGTATTTT. This rearrangement joins TRBV4-3 to TRBJ2-3; D assignment may be TRBD1 or TRBD2 (5 bases each). Germline CDR1 and CDR2: LGHNA and YSLEER. Trimming pared 2 bases from V and 5 bases from J, leaving 11 bases between. The CDR3 is 14 residues long.